A selection of T cell receptor beta chains follows, all from one sample in a study of T-cell reconstitution after alpha-beta-depleted transplantation in children. One entry per CDR3 protein, called by TCRdb with MiXCR from the PCR reads. The repertoire holds fewer than 550,000 distinct CDR3 sequences, with 10% to 12% as singletons. The source was PBMCs, mostly from graft donor cells, collected 180 days after TCRalphabeta/CD19-depleted stem cell transplant. All receptors come from a female patient between 2 and 15 years old who had a stem cell transplant for aplastic anemia, so the T cells may come from the graft donor. The CDR3 runs from the conserved cysteine through the conserved F or W. The order of the fields is CDR3 protein, CDR3 DNA, clone size, J gene, V gene, D gene, CDR3 length. A D gene is named only where the DNA matches it firmly. Clone size, where shown, is once, few, many, or a class for clones that have expanded.

CASSRPTGGPRSGITDTQYF	TGTGCCAGCAGTCGACCGACAGGGGGGCCTCGTAGTGGAATCACAGATACGCAGTATTTT	-	TRBJ2-3	TRBV12-3/TRBV12-4	TRBD1	20
CASGLVLTGRLDTGELFF	TGTGCTAGTGGTTTGGTACTGACAGGGAGGTTGGACACCGGGGAGCTGTTTTTT	few	TRBJ2-2	TRBV12-5	-	18
CASSLSSNYGYTF	TGTGCCAGCAGTTTAAGTTCGAACTATGGCTACACCTTC	-	TRBJ1-2	TRBV12-3/TRBV12-4	-	13
CASSIGRYQETQYF	TGTGCCAGTAGTATCGGGCGGTACCAAGAGACCCAGTACTTC	few	TRBJ2-5	TRBV19	-	14
CASKQGPNQPQHF	TGTGCCAGTAAACAGGGCCCAAATCAGCCCCAGCATTTT	once	TRBJ1-5	TRBV19	-	13
CSVEVRDRGTYEQYF	TGCAGCGTTGAAGTACGGGACAGGGGGACTTACGAGCAGTACTTC	few	TRBJ2-7	TRBV29-1	TRBD1	15
CASSKPLLYNEQFF	TGTGCCAGTAGTAAGCCACTGCTCTACAATGAGCAGTTCTTC	once	TRBJ2-1	TRBV19	-	14
CASTPDRGPYEQYF	TGTGCCAGCACCCCGGACAGGGGTCCCTACGAGCAGTACTTC	-	TRBJ2-7	TRBV7-2	TRBD1	14
CASSQDRLRTHYNEQFF	TGTGCCAGCAGCCAAGATAGGCTGAGGACTCACTACAATGAGCAGTTCTTC	-	TRBJ2-1	TRBV4-2	-	17
CASSLDHRNEQFF	TGTGCCAGCAGCTTAGATCACCGCAATGAGCAGTTCTTC	-	TRBJ2-1	TRBV7-9	-	13
CASSASGLRETQYF	TGTGCCAGCAGCGCCTCAGGGCTACGAGAGACCCAGTACTTC	few	TRBJ2-5	TRBV9	-	14
CAISPSRGGRHMKETQYF	TGTGCCATCAGTCCATCCCGAGGAGGGCGACACATGAAAGAGACCCAGTACTTC	-	TRBJ2-5	TRBV10-3	-	18
CASSQDGTGWPYGYTF	TGCGCCAGCAGCCAAGATGGGACAGGGTGGCCCTATGGCTACACCTTC	few	TRBJ1-2	TRBV4-3	TRBD1	16
CSVGELIDIQYF	TGCAGCGTCGGGGAGCTGATCGACATTCAGTACTTC	many	TRBJ2-4	TRBV29-1	-	12
CSAEDGGADRQYF	TGCAGTGCTGAGGACGGGGGGGCAGATAGGCAGTATTTT	-	TRBJ2-3	TRBV20-1	TRBD2	13
CASGGQVTEAFF	TGTGCCAGCGGGGGACAGGTCACTGAAGCTTTCTTT	-	TRBJ1-1	TRBV27	TRBD1	12
CASSAWTSGPTDTQYF	TGTGCCAGCTCTGCTTGGACTAGCGGCCCCACAGATACGCAGTATTTT	few	TRBJ2-3	TRBV7-9	TRBD2	16
CASSLRGPGTGGNEQYF	TGTGCCAGCAGCTTACGAGGGCCCGGGACAGGGGGTAACGAGCAGTACTTC	few	TRBJ2-7	TRBV7-2	TRBD1	17